This T cell receptor (beta chain) came from a study of molecular identifiers for immune sequencing clone quantification. TCRdb processed the PCR reads anew with MiXCR; each CDR3 protein has one entry. Found here are about 89,000 distinct CDR3 sequences, around 20% of them singletons; the top ten hold 0.7% to 0.95%. This clonotype was seen ten or more times. CDR3 length: 15 amino acids. CDR1 and CDR2 (germline): DFQATT, SNEGSKA (reference sequence). The V and J ends lost 3 bases and 2 bases, in that order; junction bases with no gene match: 6. Sample: naive CD8+ T cells from blood, with Jurkat cell RNA spiked in. Sample subset: FACS-sorted CD8+CD4-CCR7+CD45RA+ naive T cells. The chain has TRBV20-1 and TRBJ2-5, with 10 bases aligning to TRBD2. The sequence derives from a human donor in good health. Some libraries in this study had Jurkat cell RNA spiked in. The CDR3 nucleotides read TGCAGTGCTAGCCTAGCGGGAGCACGACAAGAGACCCAGTACTTC. Translated, it gives CSASLAGARQETQYF.